The source of this TCR beta chain is a study of cytomegalovirus exposure and HLA in healthy donors. General study findings and limits: Later genetic work tied a missense DCLRE1C variant to beta-chain V and J trimming.

PCR primers comprised 60 Vbeta and 13 Jbeta primers. Only in-frame clones appear in the TCRdb table, and some are missing; sequencing was by immunoSEQ multiplex PCR. Of 110,000 to 150,000 clones listed, 55% to 85% were seen once; the top ten hold 2.1%. Remarks on this clone: Antigen unknown.

Healthy individuals who donated bone marrow served as the donors. The CDR3 extends over 16 amino acids. The V and J ends lost 0 bases and 4 bases respectively, with 16 bases between them. Germline loops: CDR1 LGHNA, CDR2 YSLEER. This TCR derives from a man in his forties in good health and CMV-seronegative. The chain combines TRBV4-3 with TRBJ2-7; tentatively, D is TRBD2 (6 bases). The specimen sequenced was PBMCs. CDR3 DNA: TGCGCCAGCAGCCAAGATCTTGGGGGAGGTGTTTACGAGCAGTACTTC. Protein: CASSQDLGGGVYEQYF.